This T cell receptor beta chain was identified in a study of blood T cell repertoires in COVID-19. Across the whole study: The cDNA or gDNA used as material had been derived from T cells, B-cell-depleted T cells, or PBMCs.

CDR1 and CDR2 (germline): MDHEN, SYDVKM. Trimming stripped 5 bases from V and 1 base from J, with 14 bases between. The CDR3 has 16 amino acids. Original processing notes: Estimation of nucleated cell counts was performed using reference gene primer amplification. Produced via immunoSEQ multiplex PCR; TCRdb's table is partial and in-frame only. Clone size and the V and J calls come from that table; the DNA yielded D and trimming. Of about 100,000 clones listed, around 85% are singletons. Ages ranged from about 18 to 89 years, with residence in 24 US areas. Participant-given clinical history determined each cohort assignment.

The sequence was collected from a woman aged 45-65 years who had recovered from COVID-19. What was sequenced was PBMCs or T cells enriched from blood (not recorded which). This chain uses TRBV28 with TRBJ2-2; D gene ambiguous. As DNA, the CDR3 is TGTGCCAGCAGTCCCCTATTCCCAGGGAACACCGGGGAGCTGTTTTTT. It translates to CASSPLFPGNTGELFF.